This TCR beta chain was sequenced for a study of blood T cell repertoires in COVID-19. Looking at the study overall: Acute and convalescent COVID-19 specimens originated in the United States, Italy and Spain. T cells, B-cell-depleted T cells, or PBMCs provided the cDNA or gDNA that served as material.

Original processing notes: Scientists estimated how many nucleated cells there were by amplifying reference gene primers. Here immunoSEQ multiplex PCR was the method, and the copy in TCRdb shows in-frame clones only, minus some. The V and J calls and the clone size are those of that table, but D and trimming were determined from the DNA. The table records 190,000 or so clones, roughly 86% of them present only once. This clone was picked up one time. Germline V gene lookup returns CDR1 MNHEY and CDR2 SMNVEV (reference sequence). This CDR3 spans 15 amino acids. Trimming at V came to 3 bases and at J to 7 bases, leaving 3 bases not matched to a gene.

The clonotype was recovered from a middle-aged man with active or convalescent COVID-19. V usage is TRBV27 and J usage is TRBJ1-6, with 10 nucleotides matching TRBD1. What was sequenced was peripheral blood. CDR3 loop: CASSFGTGVNSPLHF. CDR3 sequence (DNA): TGTGCCAGCAGTTTCGGGACAGGGGTAAATTCACCCCTCCACTTT.